A selection of T cell receptor beta chains follows, all from one sample in a study of blood T cell repertoires in COVID-19. Some clones are missing from TCRdb's copy, which holds only in-frame ones; the method was immunoSEQ multiplex PCR. The sample includes some 300,000 clones, 65% to 90% of them seen just once. The sample taken for sequencing was PBMCs or T cells enriched from blood (not recorded which). The origin of the receptors is a man aged 30 to 45 who had recovered from COVID-19. CDR3s include the opening cysteine and the closing phenylalanine or tryptophan.

j_gene	v_gene	CDR3aa
TRBJ2-1	TRBV15	CATSTGAYREQFF
TRBJ2-1	TRBV14	CASSQGTWTGINEQFF
TRBJ2-3	TRBV28	CASSTGQSFRDTQYF
TRBJ2-1	TRBV5-6	CASSFGEAGEQFF
TRBJ1-6	TRBV3-1/TRBV3-2	CASSHRDRGNSPLHF
TRBJ2-7	TRBV12-3/TRBV12-4	CASSSKQGVEQYF
TRBJ1-3	TRBV19	CASRTDRALRNTIYF
TRBJ1-1	TRBV4-1	CASSQMGLSNTEAFF
TRBJ1-5	TRBV19	CASSSQQGALQPQHF
TRBJ2-3	TRBV19	CASSSQGTDTQYF
TRBJ2-7	TRBV18	CASSPSGPLDEQYF
TRBJ2-1	TRBV19	CASSIDTGGVYNEQFF
TRBJ1-1	TRBV27	CASSLREGMNTEAFF
TRBJ1-1	TRBV5-1	CASSWSGTEAFF
TRBJ2-2	TRBV5-4	CASSLRTSGGTGELFF
TRBJ2-2	TRBV4-1	CASFPHPGQTNTGELFF
TRBJ2-3	TRBV5-1	CASSLALYFNTDTQYF
TRBJ1-3	TRBV10-2	CASSVGTGTPGNTIYF
TRBJ1-5	TRBV7-2	CASSPDRYQPQHF
TRBJ1-2	TRBV9	CASSATRGAYGYTF
TRBJ1-2	TRBV19	CASSIARDTGSYYGYTF
TRBJ2-1	TRBV30	CAWSVLGGRAYNEQFF
TRBJ1-3	TRBV14	CASSLPGTGVGNTIYF
TRBJ1-4	TRBV19	CASERGGAREKLFF
TRBJ1-3	TRBV5-1	CASSLVAGTSGNTIYF
TRBJ1-2	TRBV6-6	CASSPTGDYGYTF
TRBJ1-1	TRBV4-1	CASRSNPRVENTEAFF
TRBJ1-5	TRBV10-3	CAISEASGTASNQPQHF
TRBJ2-5	TRBV16	CASSQRGVPETQYF
TRBJ2-3	TRBV27	CASSFARLAGTDTQYF
TRBJ1-1	TRBV7-9	CASSLVGDSEAFF
TRBJ1-5	TRBV25-1	CASRQGYQPQHF